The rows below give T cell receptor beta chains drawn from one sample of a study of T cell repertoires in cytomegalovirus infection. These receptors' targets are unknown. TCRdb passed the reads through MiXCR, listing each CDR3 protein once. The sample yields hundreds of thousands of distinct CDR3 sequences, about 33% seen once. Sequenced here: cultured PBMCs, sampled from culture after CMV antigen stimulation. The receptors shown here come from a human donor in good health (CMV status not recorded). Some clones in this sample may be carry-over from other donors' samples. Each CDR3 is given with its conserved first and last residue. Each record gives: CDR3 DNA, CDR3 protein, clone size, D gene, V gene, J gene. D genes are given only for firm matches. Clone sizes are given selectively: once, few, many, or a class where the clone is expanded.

CDR3nt: TGTGCCAGCAGCACACCGTCGGGACATGAGCAGTTCTTC
CDR3aa: CASSTPSGHEQFF
abundance: -
d_gene: -
v_gene: TRBV6-2/TRBV6-3
j_gene: TRBJ2-1

CDR3nt: TGTGCCTGGAGTCCTGGTCTGAACACTGAAGCTTTCTTT
CDR3aa: CAWSPGLNTEAFF
abundance: few
d_gene: -
v_gene: TRBV30
j_gene: TRBJ1-1

CDR3nt: TGTGCCAGCAGTTACTCGATGGGCCGGAGACGCACCGGGGAGCTGTTTTTT
CDR3aa: CASSYSMGRRRTGELFF
abundance: once
d_gene: -
v_gene: TRBV6-2/TRBV6-3
j_gene: TRBJ2-2

CDR3nt: TGTGCCAGCAGTTTTTCCTTTAGACAGGGGGCACAGAAGACCCAGTACTTC
CDR3aa: CASSFSFRQGAQKTQYF
abundance: -
d_gene: TRBD1
v_gene: TRBV28
j_gene: TRBJ2-5

CDR3nt: TGTGCCACCAGCAGAGGCCCTTCACCGGGCCCGGGTCTAGAGGGCTACACCTTC
CDR3aa: CATSRGPSPGPGLEGYTF
abundance: few
d_gene: -
v_gene: TRBV15
j_gene: TRBJ1-2

CDR3nt: TGCAGTGCTAGAGCCCGGACTAGTCCAGAGACCCAGTACTTC
CDR3aa: CSARARTSPETQYF
abundance: few
d_gene: TRBD2
v_gene: TRBV20-1
j_gene: TRBJ2-5

CDR3nt: TGCAGTGCTAACAGGGAGAGCTCCTACAATGAGCAGTTCTTC
CDR3aa: CSANRESSYNEQFF
abundance: -
d_gene: -
v_gene: TRBV20-1
j_gene: TRBJ2-1

CDR3nt: TGTGCCAGCAGCCCTCGGGGAGCCGTCGGCACAGATACGCAGTATTTT
CDR3aa: CASSPRGAVGTDTQYF
abundance: many
d_gene: -
v_gene: TRBV7-2
j_gene: TRBJ2-3

CDR3nt: TGCGCCAGCAGCCGTAACGAGCAGGGGCCTGAGCAGTTCTTC
CDR3aa: CASSRNEQGPEQFF
abundance: -
d_gene: -
v_gene: TRBV4-1
j_gene: TRBJ2-1

CDR3nt: TGTGCCAGTAGTATTGGACTAGCGGGAGTAGCCAGGCCCTACAATGAGCAGTTCTTC
CDR3aa: CASSIGLAGVARPYNEQFF
abundance: -
d_gene: TRBD2
v_gene: TRBV19
j_gene: TRBJ2-1

CDR3nt: TGTGCCAGCAGCTCGTTAGCGGGAGGCCCTCTTGTCTTC
CDR3aa: CASSSLAGGPLVF
abundance: -
d_gene: TRBD2
v_gene: TRBV7-2
j_gene: TRBJ2-1

CDR3nt: TGTGCCAGCATCATGATGGGTGCGGGAGTCGGTGAGCAGTTCTTC
CDR3aa: CASIMMGAGVGEQFF
abundance: many
d_gene: TRBD2
v_gene: TRBV7-2
j_gene: TRBJ2-1

CDR3nt: TGTGCCAGTGCCCTGAGAACGGCTAACAATGAGCAGTTCTTC
CDR3aa: CASALRTANNEQFF
abundance: -
d_gene: -
v_gene: TRBV19
j_gene: TRBJ2-1

CDR3nt: TGTGCCAGCAGCTTAGAAGGGCCACTCGATACGCAGTATTTT
CDR3aa: CASSLEGPLDTQYF
abundance: many
d_gene: -
v_gene: TRBV7-2
j_gene: TRBJ2-3

CDR3nt: TGTGCCAGCAGCTTAGCGCTAAATTGGACAGGGGATCAGCCCCAGCATTTT
CDR3aa: CASSLALNWTGDQPQHF
abundance: many
d_gene: TRBD1
v_gene: TRBV7-4
j_gene: TRBJ1-5

CDR3nt: TGTGCCAGGGAAACAGGGGGCAGCGCAGGCACCGGGGAGCTGTTTTTT
CDR3aa: CARETGGSAGTGELFF
abundance: -
d_gene: TRBD1
v_gene: TRBV19
j_gene: TRBJ2-2

CDR3nt: TGTGCCAGCAGCGGGGCGGACGGTGACAGGGCTTCTGAAGCTTTCTTT
CDR3aa: CASSGADGDRASEAFF
abundance: few
d_gene: TRBD1
v_gene: TRBV9
j_gene: TRBJ1-1

CDR3nt: TGTGCCAGCAGCTTAGATGAGGGCCTCCTCAATGAGCAGTTCTTC
CDR3aa: CASSLDEGLLNEQFF
abundance: -
d_gene: -
v_gene: TRBV7-2
j_gene: TRBJ2-1

CDR3nt: TGTGCCAGCAGTGGTAGCGGGGCTCAAGAGACCCAGTACTTC
CDR3aa: CASSGSGAQETQYF
abundance: -
d_gene: TRBD2
v_gene: TRBV6-2/TRBV6-3
j_gene: TRBJ2-5

CDR3nt: TGCGCCAGCAGCTGGACAGGGGGAAATGAAAAACTGTTTTTT
CDR3aa: CASSWTGGNEKLFF
abundance: many
d_gene: TRBD1
v_gene: TRBV5-1
j_gene: TRBJ1-4

CDR3nt: TGCCGTGCTGGGGACAGGGCGGTGGTGGGCGAGCAGTACTTC
CDR3aa: CRAGDRAVVGEQYF
abundance: once
d_gene: TRBD1
v_gene: TRBV20-1
j_gene: TRBJ2-7

CDR3nt: TGTGCCAGCAGCTTACGTACTTCACGCGGGGCCAACGTCCTGACTTTC
CDR3aa: CASSLRTSRGANVLTF
abundance: many
d_gene: -
v_gene: TRBV7-8
j_gene: TRBJ2-6

CDR3nt: TGTGCCAGCAGTGCGGACAGGAGAAACACCATATATTTT
CDR3aa: CASSADRRNTIYF
abundance: few
d_gene: TRBD1
v_gene: TRBV12-3/TRBV12-4
j_gene: TRBJ1-3

CDR3nt: TGTGCCAGCAGCTTACCCCCCGGACAGGGAGAGACCCAGTACTTC
CDR3aa: CASSLPPGQGETQYF
abundance: -
d_gene: TRBD1
v_gene: TRBV7-9
j_gene: TRBJ2-5

CDR3nt: TGTGCCAGCAGCGTAGTTGGCGGGAGCACAGATACGCAGTATTTT
CDR3aa: CASSVVGGSTDTQYF
abundance: -
d_gene: -
v_gene: TRBV9
j_gene: TRBJ2-3

CDR3nt: TGTGCCAGCAGCGTAGAGGGGGACGGGGGCAATCAGCCCCAGCATTTT
CDR3aa: CASSVEGDGGNQPQHF
abundance: once
d_gene: -
v_gene: TRBV9
j_gene: TRBJ1-5

CDR3nt: TGCGCCAGCAGCCAGCGAGGGACAAGGGATTCACCCCTCCACTTT
CDR3aa: CASSQRGTRDSPLHF
abundance: -
d_gene: -
v_gene: TRBV4-1
j_gene: TRBJ1-6